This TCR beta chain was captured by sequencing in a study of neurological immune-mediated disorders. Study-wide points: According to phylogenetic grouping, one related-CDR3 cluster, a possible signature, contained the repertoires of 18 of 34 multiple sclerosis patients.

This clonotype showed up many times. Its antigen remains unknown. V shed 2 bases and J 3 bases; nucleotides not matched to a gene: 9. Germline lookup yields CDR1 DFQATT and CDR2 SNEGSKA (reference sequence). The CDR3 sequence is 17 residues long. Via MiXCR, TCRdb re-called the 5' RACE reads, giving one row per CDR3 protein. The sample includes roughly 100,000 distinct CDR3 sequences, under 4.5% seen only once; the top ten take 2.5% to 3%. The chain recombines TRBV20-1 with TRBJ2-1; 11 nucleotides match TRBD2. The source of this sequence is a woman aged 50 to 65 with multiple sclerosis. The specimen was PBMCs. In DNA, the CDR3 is TGCAGTGCTAGATCCCCGACTAGCGGGGACATCTACAATGAGCAGTTCTTC. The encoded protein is CSARSPTSGDIYNEQFF.